These 25 T cell receptor beta chains originate from one sample sequenced in a study of CD8 T cells in Susac syndrome. RNA was extracted with the RNeasy kit, and a quantity of about 0.45 to 1 ug was reverse transcribed using random hexamers. TCRdb fed the immunoSEQ multiplex PCR reads into MiXCR, producing one record per CDR3 protein. Here the sample spans around 81,000 distinct CDR3 sequences, about 94% being singletons. Input material: CD8+ T cells from PBMCs. The receptors were gathered from a human donor with Susac syndrome.

The CDR3 region has the DNA TGTGCCAGCAGCCTCGACAGGGTCGGTGGCTACACCTTC. Translating it yields CASSLDRVGGYTF. This chain uses TRBV7-9 with TRBJ1-2, with TRBD1 matching 7 bases. The CDR3 has 13 residues. Unmatched junction bases numbered 7, after V lost 5 bases and J lost 7 bases. Per the germline V gene, CDR1 is SEHNR and CDR2 is FQNEAQ (reference sequence).

The rearrangement joins TRBV7-9 to TRBJ1-1; D ambiguous. Trimming stripped 1 base from V and 8 bases from J, with 8 bases between. The CDR3 is made up of 12 amino acids. Germline V gene lookup returns CDR1 SEHNR and CDR2 FQNEAQ (reference sequence). The CDR3 DNA follows: TGTGCCAGCAGCTTAGTCTTAGTAGAAGCTTTCTTT. Translated, it gives CASSLVLVEAFF.

The chain uses TRBV19 and TRBJ1-5; the match to TRBD1 covers 7 bases. J lost 4 bases, V lost 10 bases, and 4 bases had no gene match. There are 12 residues in the CDR3. In germline, CDR1 is LNHDA, CDR2 SQIVND (reference sequence). DNA of the CDR3: TGTGCCACTTCGACAGGGAATCAGCCCCAGCATTTT. It codes for CATSTGNQPQHF.

The chain links TRBV5-4 to TRBJ2-1; D remains ambiguous. V shed 4 bases and J shed 2 bases, with 13 bases lying between them. The CDR3 has 15 residues. CDR1 is SGHNT and CDR2 is YYREEE in the germline V gene (reference sequence). Here the CDR3 DNA reads TGTGCCAGCAGCCTAAGAGGCGTTCCCTACAATGAGCAGTTCTTC. Encoded protein: CASSLRGVPYNEQFF.

The chain links TRBV5-1 to TRBJ2-7; the match to TRBD2 covers 7 bases. V was pared by 5 bases and J by 0 bases, with 8 bases of the junction left unmatched. CDR1 is SGHRS, CDR2 YFSETQ, per germline. The CDR3 length is 15 residues. CDR3 DNA sequence: TGCGCCAGCAGGATGGATAGCGGGTTCTCCTACGAGCAGTACTTC. It is translated as CASRMDSGFSYEQYF.

This rearrangement joins TRBV27 to TRBJ1-5; D is ambiguous. CDR1 MNHEY and CDR2 SMNVEV come from the germline V gene (reference sequence). The CDR3 spans 13 residues. V was clipped by 3 bases and J by 6 bases, with 9 bases between them. The DNA for the CDR3 is TGTGCCAGCAGTTTCGGGTTGGGTCAGCCCCAGCATTTT. Encoded protein: CASSFGLGQPQHF.

This sequence joins TRBV20-1 and TRBJ2-7; tentatively, D is TRBD1 (6 bases). The CDR3 length is 14 residues. The germline gives CDR1 DFQATT, CDR2 SNEGSKA (reference sequence). With 0 bases removed from V and 2 bases from J, the gap between germline ends came to 11 bases. CDR3 bases: TGCAGTGCTAGAGATCAAACAGGGACCTACGAGCAGTACTTC. Translating it yields CSARDQTGTYEQYF.

The chain uses TRBV6-1 and TRBJ2-2; the match to TRBD2 covers 9 bases. The CDR3 has 18 residues. CDR1 is MNHNS and CDR2 is SASEGT in the germline V gene. V was pared by 6 bases and J by 3 bases, with 14 bases of the junction left unmatched. The CDR3: CASSSGGGAEEDTGELFF. CDR3 nucleotides: TGTGCCAGCAGCTCGGGCGGGGGGGCCGAAGAGGACACCGGGGAGCTGTTTTTT.

The chain links TRBV7-8 to TRBJ1-2; 7 nucleotides match TRBD1. This CDR3 is built from 16 residues. The germline CDR1 and CDR2 sequences are SGHVS and FQNEAQ. V lost 5 bases and J lost 4; bases outside the gene matches: 13. This CDR3 reads CASSPGGDSLSYGYTF. CDR3 coding DNA: TGTGCCAGCAGCCCAGGGGGGGACAGCCTGTCCTATGGCTACACCTTC. The variable domain in full, completed from reference TRBV7-8 and TRBJ1-2, reads GAGVSQSPRYKVAKRGQDVALRCDPISGHVSLFWYQQALGQGPEFLTYFQNEAQLDKSGLPSDRFFAERPEGSVSTLKIQRTQQEDSAVYLCASSPGGDSLSYGYTFGSGTRLTVV.

The chain links TRBV28 to TRBJ2-7, with 7 bases lining up with TRBD1. This CDR3 region has 13 residues. Per the germline V gene, CDR1 is MDHEN and CDR2 is SYDVKM. The V and J ends lost 4 bases and 3 bases, in that order; junction bases with no gene match: 3. The CDR3 loop reads CASSWDSNYEQYF. The CDR3 coding sequence is TGTGCCAGCAGTTGGGACAGCAACTACGAGCAGTACTTC.

V is TRBV19 and J is TRBJ1-1, with TRBD1 as a possible D gene (6 bases). Germline CDR1 is LNHDA and CDR2 is SQIVND (reference sequence). Trimming shortened V by 3 bases and J by 5 bases, and 7 bases separated the two germline ends. The CDR3 is 12 residues long. CDR3 nucleotides: TGTGCCAGTAGTATCAGGGGAACTGAAGCTTTCTTT. Its protein is CASSIRGTEAFF.

The rearrangement links TRBV24-1 to TRBJ1-2, with D perhaps matching TRBD1 (5 bases). This CDR3 region has 12 residues. The germline V gene encodes CDR1 KGHDR and CDR2 SFDVKD. Trimming cost V 6 bases and J 7 bases, with 11 bases left between them. The CDR3 DNA is TGTGCCACCAGTTGGGCAGGGTCTGGCTACACCTTC. It codes for CATSWAGSGYTF.

The chain couples TRBV27 to TRBJ2-5, with 7 bases lining up with TRBD2. V lost 2 bases and J lost 4; bases outside the gene matches: 4. The CDR3 totals 14 residues. Germline loops: CDR1 MNHEY, CDR2 SMNVEV (reference sequence). CDR3 protein: CASSLAGEAETQYF. CDR3 in DNA: TGTGCCAGCAGTTTAGCGGGGGAGGCAGAGACCCAGTACTTC.

J is TRBJ1-1 and V is TRBV7-7; 8 nucleotides agree with TRBD1. The CDR3 covers 16 residues. The trim removed 3 bases at V and 4 bases at J, leaving 10 bases unmatched. Germline V CDR1 and CDR2: SSHAT, FNYEAQ (reference sequence). The CDR3, as DNA: TGTGCCAGCAGCTTCGCAGGACAGGGCTTTCTCACTGAAGCTTTCTTT. Protein sequence: CASSFAGQGFLTEAFF. The variable domain in full, completed from reference TRBV7-7 and TRBJ1-1, reads GAGVSQSPRYKVTKRGQDVTLRCDPISSHATLYWYQQALGQGPEFLTYFNYEAQPDKSGLPSDRFSAERPEGSISTLTIQRTEQRDSAMYRCASSFAGQGFLTEAFFGQGTRLTVV.

This chain uses TRBV9 with TRBJ1-2; 7 bases agree with TRBD1. Germline CDR1 SGDLS, CDR2 YYNGEE. Losses at the gene ends were 1 base for V and 8 bases for J; bases not matched to a gene: 5. This CDR3 is built from 13 residues. The CDR3 is CASSVRQGDGYTF. CDR3 bases: TGTGCCAGCAGCGTAAGACAGGGTGACGGCTACACCTTC.

This clonotype was seen a single time. The rearrangement links TRBV29-1 to TRBJ2-7; 8 nucleotides match TRBD1. Germline trimming cut 0 bases from V and 0 bases from J; bases unmatched to any gene: 7. Germline loops: CDR1 SQVTM, CDR2 ANQGSEA. This CDR3 has 16 residues. CDR3 sequence reads: CSVEEGKTGDSYEQYF. The CDR3, as DNA: TGCAGCGTTGAAGAGGGCAAGACAGGGGACTCCTACGAGCAGTACTTC.

This chain links TRBV29-1 with TRBJ2-1; no clear D gene. V gave up 5 bases and J gave up 6 bases, with 11 bases separating them. Germline lookup yields CDR1 SQVTM and CDR2 ANQGSEA. This CDR3 has 12 amino acids. Written as DNA, the CDR3 is TGCAGCGTTCTCGTGGGTTTCAATGAGCAGTTCTTC. It encodes CSVLVGFNEQFF.

The chain uses TRBV5-4 and TRBJ1-4; possibly TRBD1 for D (5 bases). CDR1 SGHNT and CDR2 YYREEE come from the germline V gene (reference sequence). The CDR3 runs 15 residues. V was trimmed by 1 base and J by 3 bases, leaving 10 bases between them. The CDR3 spells CASSLRRGPNEKLFF. Here the CDR3 DNA reads TGTGCCAGCAGCTTGCGGCGGGGACCTAATGAAAAACTGTTTTTT.

The CDR3 DNA reads as TGTGCCACCAGCAGTGGGGTGGGCAATCAGCCCCAGCATTTT. This encodes CATSSGVGNQPQHF. The rearrangement links TRBV15 to TRBJ1-5; no definite D call. Germline CDR1 and CDR2: LNHNV and YYDKDF (reference sequence). The V end was cut by 3 bases, the J end by 2 bases, with 8 bases between. This CDR3 comprises 14 residues. Complete variable domain (other parts from reference TRBV15 and TRBJ1-5): DAMVIQNPRYQVTQFGKPVTLSCSQTLNHNVMYWYQQKSSQAPKLLFHYYDKDFNNEADTPDNFQSRRPNTSFCFLDIRSPGLGDTAMYLCATSSGVGNQPQHFGDGTRLSIL.

V and J are TRBV4-2 and TRBJ2-7; no reliable D call. Looked up from germline, CDR1 is LGHNA and CDR2 is YNFKEQ. Deletions cut 0 bases from V and 5 bases from J, with 11 bases between. The CDR3 is made up of 14 amino acids. As DNA, the CDR3 is TGTGCCAGCAGCCAAGATTGGAGACAAGACGAGCAGTACTTC. Translating it yields CASSQDWRQDEQYF.

This clonotype has just one count. CDR3 region: CASRVSDVYGYTF. The DNA for the CDR3 is TGTGCCAGCAGAGTTTCTGACGTCTATGGCTACACCTTC. This chain links TRBV27 with TRBJ1-2; D gene unclear. V gave up 6 bases and J gave up 4 bases, with 12 bases separating them. The germline V gene has CDR1 MNHEY and CDR2 SMNVEV (reference sequence). This CDR3 comprises 13 residues.

The chain recombines TRBV9 with TRBJ1-2; the D is unclear. Germline V gene lookup returns CDR1 SGDLS and CDR2 YYNGEE. V dropped 0 bases and J dropped 4 bases, with 10 bases sitting between them. This CDR3 is 14 amino acids long. This CDR3 is CASSVGGPSYGYTF. The CDR3 DNA is TGTGCCAGCAGCGTAGGAGGCCCATCCTATGGCTACACCTTC.

This sequence joins TRBV20-1 and TRBJ2-1; D ambiguous. Trimming pared 1 base from V and 6 bases from J, leaving 19 bases between. The CDR3 runs 16 residues. Germline CDR1 reads DFQATT; CDR2 reads SNEGSKA (reference sequence). The CDR3 DNA reads as TGCAGTGCTAGAGGCTCCGTGGTAGGCTGGGCCAATGAGCAGTTCTTC. Translation: CSARGSVVGWANEQFF.

The chain recombines TRBV29-1 with TRBJ1-1, with 7 bases that match TRBD1. Germline lookup yields CDR1 SQVTM and CDR2 ANQGSEA. CDR3 length: 16 amino acids. The J segment lost 4 bases and the V segment lost 1 base, leaving 12 bases of the junction unmatched. The CDR3: CSVEAPPEGAGTEAFF. As DNA, the CDR3 is TGCAGCGTTGAAGCCCCCCCCGAGGGGGCAGGCACTGAAGCTTTCTTT. Complete variable domain (other parts from reference TRBV29-1 and TRBJ1-1): SAVISQKPSRDICQRGTSLTIQCQVDSQVTMMFWYRQQPGQSLTLIATANQGSEATYESGFVIDKFPISRPNLTFSTLTVSNMSPEDSSIYLCSVEAPPEGAGTEAFFGQGTRLTVV.

The chain links TRBV12-3 or TRBV12-4 to TRBJ2-3; unclear D gene. This CDR3 region has 14 residues. Trimming left V 7 bases short and J 0 bases short, with 11 bases between. CDR3 bases: TGTGCCAGCACCCCACTTCCTAGCACAGATACGCAGTATTTT. Encoded protein: CASTPLPSTDTQYF.